This T cell receptor beta chain emerged from a study of control samples from healthy donors and cancer patients. Assay: immunoSEQ multiplex PCR; the TCRdb copy retains only in-frame clones and omits some. The table lists about 140,000 clones, about 88% of them singletons. Sequencing used blood. The TCR sequence derives from a woman aged 25 to 39 in good health.

CDR3 sequence: CASSSAGGNTIYF. The DNA of the CDR3 is TGTGCCAGCAGCTCCGCGGGGGGGAACACCATATATTTT. The chain combines TRBV11-2 with TRBJ1-3, with D possibly matching TRBD1 (5 bases). The germline gives CDR1 SGHAT, CDR2 FQNNGV. V dropped 4 bases and J dropped 7 bases, with 11 bases sitting between them. The CDR3 runs 13 residues.